This T cell receptor beta chain emerged from a study of OX40 agonist ivuxolimab in advanced cancers. Overall study findings and caveats: Among some nonresponders, normalized T-cell clonal expansion was also low. By week 6 at 0.1 to 3.0 mg/kg, blood CD4+ and CD8+ T cells had expanded clonally.

Notes on this clone: Its cognate antigen is unknown.

Libraries were prepared by immunoSEQ multiplex PCR; TCRdb keeps only in-frame clonotypes and omits some of them. This table holds fewer than 85,000 clones, around 80% found once. CDR3 length: 14 residues. Per the germline V gene, CDR1 is LNHDA and CDR2 is SQIVND (reference sequence). V lost 3 bases and J lost 5, with 13 bases in between. Blood sampling took place at baseline, cycle 4 day 1, and cycle 7 day 1. The genes are TRBV19 and TRBJ2-5; tentative D call: TRBD1 (5 bases). This clonotype was sampled from an adult with an advanced solid tumor such as melanoma, head and neck, liver or kidney cancer. The input for sequencing was CD4+ or CD8+ T cells sorted from blood, taken in a trial of the OX40 agonist ivuxolimab. The CDR3 is CASSMGQAWETQYF. CDR3 nucleotide sequence: TGTGCCAGTAGTATGGGGCAGGCTTGGGAGACCCAGTACTTC. Variable domain in full (rest from reference TRBV19 and TRBJ2-5): DGGITQSPKYLFRKEGQNVTLSCEQNLNHDAMYWYRQDPGQGLRLIYYSQIVNDFQKGDIAEGYSVSREKKESFPLTVTSAQKNPTAFYLCASSMGQAWETQYFGPGTRLLVL.